This TCR beta chain was observed in a study of shared clonotypes between healthy human individuals. Study details: Aged between 18 and 49, the donors were a couple of women and a few men. Regarding the study as a whole: With a handful of donors compared, roughly 4.9% of naive CD4 clonotypes were shared.

The CDR3 is 14 residues long. The germline V gene has CDR1 MDHEN and CDR2 SYDVKM. V lost 4 bases and J lost 11; bases outside the gene matches: 10. The repertoire was sequenced with immunoSEQ multiplex PCR; TCRdb's copy has only in-frame clones and lacks some. The sample lists approximately 1,000,000 clones, about 80% occurring once. The count of this clone is one. Its antigen remains unidentified. The TCR was taken from a young man in good health. Some clones in this sample may be carry-over from other donors' samples. The gene calls are TRBV28 and TRBJ1-2; TRBD1 matches 10 bases. The sample taken for sequencing was memory CD4+ T cells from PBMCs. Regarding subset: CD45RA-negative fraction. The CDR3 sequence is CASSSTGGAGGYTF. DNA for the CDR3: TGTGCCAGCAGTTCGACAGGGGGCGCGGGTGGGTACACCTTC.